Listed below are T cell receptor beta chains from one sample, sequenced in a study of siplizumab effects on memory and regulatory T cells. Libraries were prepared by immunoSEQ multiplex PCR; TCRdb keeps only in-frame clonotypes and omits some of them. This sample has approximately 120,000 clones, with approximately 90% found just once. Sequenced sample: Tregs sorted from blood. All receptors derive from a human donor in good health. Each CDR3 is given with its conserved first and last residue. A D gene is named only where the DNA matches it firmly. Clone sizes are given selectively: once, few, many, or a class where the clone is expanded.

V gene	J gene	clone size	D gene	CDR3 protein	CDR3 DNA
TRBV6-1	TRBJ1-5	-	-	CASSFPSNQPQHF	TGTGCCAGCAGTTTCCCTAGCAATCAGCCCCAGCATTTT
TRBV27	TRBJ2-3	-	TRBD2	CASKAGGPGNTQYF	TGTGCCAGCAAAGCGGGAGGGCCGGGAAATACGCAGTATTTT
TRBV30	TRBJ1-4	-	-	CAWSIQNEKLFF	TGTGCCTGGAGTATCCAGAATGAAAAACTGTTTTTT
TRBV7-9	TRBJ2-2	-	-	CASSLYSTGELFF	TGTGCCAGCAGCTTGTATTCCACCGGGGAGCTGTTTTTT
TRBV6-5	TRBJ2-2	-	-	CASSYGDSNTGELFF	TGTGCCAGCAGTTACGGAGACAGTAACACCGGGGAGCTGTTTTTT
TRBV7-9	TRBJ2-3	once	TRBD1	CASSFRWDSGTDTQYF	TGTGCCAGCAGCTTTAGATGGGACAGCGGCACAGATACGCAGTATTTT
TRBV9	TRBJ2-2	-	TRBD2	CASSPLAGEGGELFF	TGTGCCAGCAGCCCTCTAGCGGGAGAAGGCGGGGAGCTGTTTTTT
TRBV5-1	TRBJ2-3	once	-	CASAGVTDTQYF	TGCGCCAGCGCTGGGGTCACAGATACGCAGTATTTT
TRBV19	TRBJ1-1	-	-	CASSRFGQYPAEAFF	TGTGCTAGTAGCCGATTCGGACAGTACCCAGCTGAAGCTTTCTTT
TRBV29-1	TRBJ1-2	-	-	CSVEFQINYGYTF	TGCAGCGTAGAATTTCAGATAAACTATGGCTACACCTTC
TRBV12-5	TRBJ1-2	-	-	CASGLGRDTINYGYTF	TGTGCTAGTGGTTTAGGTCGGGACACCATTAACTATGGCTACACCTTC
TRBV12-5	TRBJ1-2	-	-	CASGFVARGGYTF	TGTGCTAGTGGTTTTGTAGCCCGAGGCGGCTACACCTTC
TRBV5-1	TRBJ2-1	-	-	CASSPRPEQQFF	TGCGCCAGCAGCCCCCGGCCCGAGCAGCAGTTCTTC
TRBV10-3	TRBJ1-1	-	-	CAISEYGVPNTEAFF	TGTGCCATCAGTGAGTATGGGGTCCCGAACACTGAAGCTTTCTTT
TRBV18	TRBJ1-3	-	TRBD1	CASSPGTGTGNTIYF	TGTGCCAGCTCACCCGGGACAGGGACTGGAAACACCATATATTTT
TRBV21-1	TRBJ2-7	once	-	CASSKWVKYEQYF	TGTGCCAGCAGCAAATGGGTTAAGTACGAGCAGTACTTC
TRBV6-5	TRBJ1-1	-	-	CASSRTPSNTEAFF	TGTGCCAGCAGTCGGACACCGTCGAACACTGAAGCTTTCTTT
TRBV5-1	TRBJ2-1	-	TRBD2	CASSLETSGRPRREQFF	TGCGCCAGCAGCTTGGAAACTAGCGGGAGGCCGAGGAGGGAGCAGTTCTTC
TRBV2	TRBJ2-7	-	-	CASSDLTTYEQYF	TGTGCCAGCAGTGATCTGACAACCTACGAGCAGTACTTC
TRBV7-8	TRBJ2-2	-	TRBD2	CASSPLGGDTNTGELFF	TGTGCCAGCAGCCCCCTCGGGGGGGACACGAACACCGGGGAGCTGTTTTTT
TRBV10-3	TRBJ2-1	-	-	CAISEKTLADNEQFF	TGTGCCATCAGTGAAAAAACACTAGCAGACAATGAGCAGTTCTTC
TRBV6-4	TRBJ2-1	-	TRBD2	CASSETSGSYNEQFF	TGTGCCAGCAGTGAGACTAGCGGCTCCTACAATGAGCAGTTCTTC
TRBV6-1	TRBJ2-2	-	-	CASGVRSTGELFF	TGTGCCAGCGGGGTCCGGAGCACCGGGGAGCTGTTTTTT
TRBV6-1	TRBJ2-2	once	-	CAGRNTGELFF	TGTGCCGGCAGGAACACCGGGGAGCTGTTTTTT
TRBV14	TRBJ1-1	-	-	CASSQDPRTRIHTEAFF	TGTGCCAGCAGCCAAGATCCTCGGACGCGGATTCACACTGAAGCTTTCTTT
TRBV7-9	TRBJ2-5	-	TRBD1	CASSVQGVGETQYF	TGTGCCAGCAGCGTACAGGGGGTGGGAGAGACCCAGTACTTC
TRBV5-4	TRBJ2-2	-	TRBD2	CASRRTSGSAGELFF	TGTGCCAGCAGGAGGACTAGCGGGAGTGCCGGGGAGCTGTTTTTT
TRBV19	TRBJ2-2	once	-	CASIVSGGGELFF	TGTGCCAGTATTGTCTCCGGTGGCGGGGAGCTGTTTTTT
TRBV19	TRBJ1-2	-	-	CATRLPGGDSVYGYTF	TGTGCCACCAGGCTTCCCGGGGGGGACTCGGTCTATGGCTACACCTTC
TRBV7-9	TRBJ2-5	-	-	CASSLPSGWQETQYF	TGTGCCAGCAGCTTACCCTCGGGCTGGCAAGAGACCCAGTACTTC
TRBV18	TRBJ2-7	-	-	CASSPPTASYEQYF	TGTGCCAGCTCACCACCGACAGCCTCCTACGAGCAGTACTTC
TRBV6-4	TRBJ2-2	-	-	CASSRDLYGELFF	TGTGCCAGCAGTCGGGATTTATACGGGGAGCTGTTTTTT
TRBV29-1	TRBJ2-3	-	TRBD2	CSVEYQRGADTQYF	TGCAGCGTTGAATATCAGCGGGGGGCAGATACGCAGTATTTT
TRBV19	TRBJ1-3	-	TRBD1	CASSSSGTGDGNTIYF	TGTGCCAGTAGTAGCTCCGGGACAGGGGATGGAAACACCATATATTTT
TRBV19	TRBJ1-5	-	-	CASSINGRQPQHF	TGTGCCAGTAGTATAAACGGGAGGCAGCCCCAGCATTTT
TRBV5-4	TRBJ2-7	-	-	CASSLSQYEQYF	TGTGCCAGCAGCTTGAGTCAGTACGAGCAGTACTTC
TRBV5-8	TRBJ2-5	-	-	CASSFPGHWETQYF	TGTGCCAGCAGCTTTCCGGGACATTGGGAGACCCAGTACTTC
TRBV18	TRBJ2-5	-	-	CASSPLPGETQYF	TGTGCCAGCTCACCCCTCCCAGGGGAGACCCAGTACTTC
TRBV5-4	TRBJ2-7	-	-	CASSPGSGAYEQYF	TGTGCCAGCAGCCCGGGTAGCGGTGCCTACGAGCAGTACTTC
TRBV5-1	TRBJ1-1	-	TRBD1	CASSLLSSGTVNTEAFF	TGCGCCAGCAGCTTGTTAAGTAGCGGGACAGTGAACACTGAAGCTTTCTTT
TRBV19	TRBJ2-5	-	-	CASSLQGKGTETQYF	TGTGCCAGTAGTCTACAGGGAAAGGGTACAGAGACCCAGTACTTC
TRBV18	TRBJ1-2	-	-	CASSPGGRGVSGYTF	TGTGCCAGCTCACCCGGGGGCAGGGGCGTTTCAGGCTACACCTTC
TRBV5-6	TRBJ1-1	-	-	CASSWQGLGGQNTEAFF	TGTGCCAGCAGCTGGCAAGGTTTGGGGGGACAGAACACTGAAGCTTTCTTT
TRBV6-1	TRBJ2-7	-	-	CASSRDGAYEQYF	TGTGCCAGCAGTCGTGACGGTGCCTACGAGCAGTACTTC
TRBV27	TRBJ1-2	-	-	CASSRLPAGYGYTF	TGTGCCAGCAGCCGACTGCCGGCGGGCTATGGCTACACCTTC
TRBV5-1	TRBJ2-1	-	TRBD2	CASSLDAGVSYNEQFF	TGCGCCAGCAGCTTGGATGCGGGAGTCTCCTACAATGAGCAGTTCTTC
TRBV27	TRBJ2-4	-	-	CASSLMGRGFDIQYF	TGTGCCAGCAGTTTAATGGGAAGGGGGTTTGACATTCAGTACTTC
TRBV19	TRBJ2-7	once	-	CASSQAGASYEQYF	TGTGCCAGTAGTCAGGCAGGTGCCTCCTACGAGCAGTACTTC